Following are 5 T cell receptor beta chains from one sample sequenced in a study of blood T cell repertoires in COVID-19. The repertoire was sequenced with immunoSEQ multiplex PCR; TCRdb's copy has only in-frame clones and lacks some. The repertoire holds around 180,000 clones, with roughly 81% as singletons. The sequencing input was peripheral blood. The receptors were sampled from a woman aged 80 or older with COVID-19, enrolled during active disease.

This chain uses TRBV28 with TRBJ1-2; 7 bases fit TRBD1. The trim removed 3 bases at V and 4 bases at J, leaving 11 bases unmatched. Germline CDR1 and CDR2: MDHEN and SYDVKM. The CDR3 runs to 16 residues. The CDR3 sequence: CASSFYRQGLVYGYTF. The CDR3 coding sequence is TGTGCCAGCAGTTTTTACAGACAGGGCCTTGTCTATGGCTACACCTTC.

This clone has more than one count but fewer than ten. J is TRBJ1-1 and V is TRBV28; TRBD1 matches 9 bases. J was trimmed by 4 bases and V by 5 bases; bases with no gene match: 5. This CDR3 region has 14 residues. CDR1 is MDHEN, CDR2 SYDVKM, per germline. In DNA, the CDR3 is TGTGCCAGCAGTACCTACAGGGGGCTCACTGAAGCTTTCTTT. This translates into CASSTYRGLTEAFF.

The genes are TRBV5-4 and TRBJ2-3, with TRBD2 matching 8 bases. The junction had 9 bases not matched to a gene; V was cut back by 6 bases and J by 0 bases. Germline CDR1 and CDR2: SGHNT and YYREEE (reference sequence). The CDR3 is 16 amino acids. The CDR3 loop reads CASNVAGRASTDTQYF. The CDR3 DNA is TGTGCCAGCAACGTAGCGGGAAGAGCTAGCACAGATACGCAGTATTTT.

This rearrangement joins TRBV9 to TRBJ2-1, with D possibly being TRBD1 (6 bases). The germline CDR1 and CDR2 sequences are SGDLS and YYNGEE. V was shortened by 4 bases and J by 13 bases, with 12 bases between the two germline ends. This CDR3 is 11 amino acids long. In nucleotides, the CDR3 is TGTGCCAGCAGCCTGGGGGCGACTCAGTTCTTC. It yields the protein CASSLGATQFF.

The V and J genes are TRBV3-1 (or the pseudogene TRBV3-2) and TRBJ2-7; unclear D gene. Germline V gene data show CDR1 as LGHDT and CDR2 as YNNKEL (reference sequence). CDR3 length: 14 residues. V shed 7 bases and J shed 2 bases, with 15 bases lying between them. The CDR3 is CASTTSTVPYEQYF. The CDR3 DNA sequence: TGTGCCAGCACCACGAGCACAGTTCCCTACGAGCAGTACTTC.